This entry is about one T cell receptor beta chain. Its antigen is still unknown. No base quality information exists; no much larger clone differs at one position. This sample stems from a study of blood T cell repertoires in COVID-19 (dated by TCRdb to 2018 to 2021). At the level of the whole study: Collaborator samples came from the United States, Italy and Spain and covered acute and convalescent phases of COVID-19. Subjects who had been exposed to COVID-19, were actively infected with it, or had recovered from it provided the deeply sampled blood TCRbeta repertoires that made up the dataset. The sample metadata nearly always contained a de-identified subject ID, COVID-19 status, age in years and sex. The material from the prospective study consisted of cDNA or gDNA derived from T cells, B-cell-depleted T cells, or PBMCs. Where available, HLA class I and class II types were taken from metadata supplied by the sample provider and were not determined by assay-based typing. The repertoires were released in a freely available public database intended as a resource for research on the immune response to SARS-CoV-2. The samples were drawn from the first 160 participants of the ongoing ImmuneRACE study and from 950 to 1,500 subjects provided by 6 global collaborators.

Study-wide conclusions, independent of this receptor: How much clinical and demographic metadata was included differed by source and by participant, and the metadata was provided uncurated.

The immunoSEQ Assay, a bias-controlled multiplex PCR, was used to amplify TCRbeta CDR3 regions from genomic DNA. In the authors' own workflow: The number of nucleated cells in each sample was estimated by amplification of reference gene primers within the assay. Sequence reads were collapsed and filtered to measure the absolute abundance of every unique TCRbeta CDR3 rearrangement. For each sample, productive Simpson clonality was calculated as the square root of Simpson's diversity index over productive rearrangements. TCRdb provides this immuneACCESS table in a form limited to in-frame rearrangements. Some clones are lacking; in checked studies, under half of them reflect an unresolved V gene, and why the rest are absent is not known. V and J calls and clone size come straight from that table; D and trimming were deduced from the DNA. This sample holds approximately 210,000 clones; about 88% were observed only once. Of the sample, around 4.8% falls within the top ten clones.

Trimming at the junction amounts to 2 bases on V and 1 base on J, and the germline ends lie 7 bases apart. Its CDR3 holds 14 amino acids, cysteine through phenylalanine. The read is trimmed to its CDR3 DNA, 42 bases read in frame from base 1. CDR1 and CDR2 (MNHEY, SMNVEV) derive from the germline V gene (reference sequence). Each collaborating institution followed its own protocols to collect whole blood in K2EDTA tubes. For TCRbeta analysis, collaborator samples were shipped as frozen whole blood, as isolated PBMCs, or as DNA extracted from either sample type. Sequenced: peripheral blood. The clonotype was recovered from a middle-aged woman with acute or convalescent COVID-19. The chain couples TRBV27 to TRBJ2-3; the D gene identity is not certain. CDR3 region: CASSLGPGTDTQYF. The sequenced DNA: TGTGCCAGCAGTTTAGGGCCTGGCACAGATACGCAGTATTTT.